This T cell receptor beta chain was profiled in a study of Graves' ophthalmopathy and Graves' hyperthyroidism. Study summary: Researchers obtained peripheral blood at initial diagnosis, before any treatment had begun.

This clonotype has a count of ten or more. This CDR3 has 15 residues. Germline CDR1 is SGHRS and CDR2 is YFSETQ. Trimming pared 3 bases from V and 0 bases from J, leaving 12 bases between. RNA transcripts were the source from which TCR beta CDR3 regions were amplified. RT-PCR in the first round used HTBI primers; a second-round multiplex PCR followed. TCRdb fed the multiplex PCR reads into MiXCR, producing one record per CDR3 protein. The data contain about 48,000 distinct CDR3 sequences, 50% of them singletons. Pregnancy or lactation, uncontrolled infections and other autoimmune diseases were grounds for excluding patients. Orbital computed tomography, together with clinical symptoms, serum thyroxine, TRAb and thyroid ultrasound, was used for diagnosis. The starting material, 10 ml of fresh peripheral blood, provided the PBMCs.

The receptor was derived from an adult man with Graves' ophthalmopathy. The specimen sequenced was peripheral blood. The rearrangement joins TRBV5-1 to TRBJ2-5; perhaps D is TRBD1 or TRBD2 (6 bases each). Here the CDR3 reads CASSYIGGYQETQYF. The DNA for the CDR3 is TGCGCCAGCAGCTACATAGGGGGGTACCAAGAGACCCAGTACTTC.